In terms of frequency, the clone carrying this T cell receptor (beta chain) is medium-sized (0.01 to 0.1%). Its antigen is not known. Libraries were UMI-labeled 5' RACE TRB cDNA. TCRdb re-called the 5' RACE reads; every CDR3 protein appears as one record, without DNA. The sample yields several thousand distinct CDR3 sequences, of which the top ten take up 2%. With more than 250,000 cells each, the CD8+ T cell subsets were individually sorted in triplicate. The data derive from a study of CXCR3-negative and CXCR3-positive naive CD8 T cells. Study-level background: The study obtained roughly 140 million TRB reads, about 1.5 +/- 0.3 million per library. Regarding the study as a whole: Researchers report that CXCR3-positive naive cells carry more hydrophobic TRB CDR3s than CXCR3-negative naive cells. Memory CD8+ T cell repertoires were far less diverse than both naive subsets. Unlike memory cells, which differed, naive CXCR3-negative and CXCR3-positive cells had similar TRBV-TRBJ usage.

This CDR3 comprises 14 residues. The V gene's germline CDR1 is SQVTM and CDR2 ANQGSEA. The sequencing sample was made of naive CXCR3+ CD8+ T cells from blood. Noted subset: CD45RO-CCR7+CD27+CD95- naive CD8+ T cells expressing CXCR3 (TNR3+). This rearrangement joins TRBV29-1 to TRBJ1-1; TCRdb returns TRBD1, unconfirmable since there is no DNA. The TCR sequence derives from a human donor in good health. Some clones in this sample may be carry-over from other donors' samples. The CDR3 loop is CSVEPNPGQGEAFF.